This T cell receptor beta chain was recovered during a study of blood T cell repertoires in COVID-19. The CDR3 runs to 16 residues. Germline V CDR1 and CDR2: SGHDT, YYEEEE. Trimming left V 4 bases short and J 7 bases short, with 18 bases between. This clone was detected once. The table came from immunoSEQ multiplex PCR; TCRdb's copy has only in-frame clones and leaves some out. The repertoire has about 120,000 clones, about four fifths of them found once; the top ten carry roughly 2.1%. The sequenced material came from peripheral blood. This clonotype originated in a man between 65 and 85 years old with acute or convalescent COVID-19. The gene calls are TRBV5-6 and TRBJ1-6; D perhaps matches TRBD1 (5 bases). CDR3 sequence: CASSQLIRVENSPLHF. CDR3 nucleotide sequence: TGTGCCAGCAGCCAATTAATCAGGGTTGAGAATTCACCCCTCCACTTT.